These 9 T cell receptor beta chains originate from one sample sequenced in a study of blood T cell repertoires in COVID-19. Only in-frame clones appear in the TCRdb table, and some are missing; sequencing was by immunoSEQ multiplex PCR. The table records about 94,000 clones, roughly 80% of them present only once. The sample consisted of peripheral blood. All receptors derive from a human donor in a cohort sampled during active COVID-19.

The V gene is TRBV12-5, the J gene TRBJ2-7; possibly TRBD2 for D (6 bases). Germline CDR1 is LGHNT and CDR2 is FRNRAP. The germline V and J ends were trimmed by 6 bases and 3 bases, with 18 bases remaining between them. This CDR3 region has 15 residues. CDR3 in DNA: TGTGCTAGTGGACCTCCCCAAAGGAGGGACTACGAGCAGTACTTC. It yields the protein CASGPPQRRDYEQYF.

The rearrangement uses TRBV7-3 and TRBJ2-5; TRBD2 aligns across 8 bases. This CDR3 is 15 amino acids long. The V and J ends lost 6 bases and 2 bases, in that order; junction bases with no gene match: 8. From germline, CDR1 is SGHTA and CDR2 FQGTGA. For the CDR3, the DNA is TGTGCCAGCAGTTTCGGGGTAGCGGGGCAAGAGACCCAGTACTTC. Amino acids: CASSFGVAGQETQYF. Combining the CDR3 with reference TRBV7-3 and TRBJ2-5 gives the whole variable domain GAGVSQTPSNKVTEKGKYVELRCDPISGHTALYWYRQSLGQGPEFLIYFQGTGAADDSGLPNDRFFAVRPEGSVSTLKIQRTERGDSAVYLCASSFGVAGQETQYFGPGTRLLVL.

The chain joins TRBV29-1 to TRBJ1-1, with a tentative D call TRBD1 (5 bases). CDR1 is SQVTM and CDR2 is ANQGSEA in the germline V gene. The CDR3 runs to 12 residues. V was clipped by 3 bases and J by 8 bases, with 13 bases between them. The CDR3 protein is CSVERKGAEAFF. CDR3 in DNA: TGCAGCGTTGAGAGAAAAGGGGCAGAAGCTTTCTTT.

This chain links TRBV28 with TRBJ1-1; 7 nucleotides align to TRBD1. Per germline, CDR1 MDHEN and CDR2 SYDVKM. J was trimmed by 1 base and V by 5 bases; bases with no gene match: 4. The CDR3 contains 14 residues. The DNA of the CDR3 is TGTGCCAGCAGTCCACAGGGGAGGAACACTGAAGCTTTCTTT. It is translated as CASSPQGRNTEAFF.

This chain uses TRBV20-1 with TRBJ2-7; no reliable D call. This CDR3 spans 11 amino acids. Trimming shortened V by 1 base and J by 4 bases, and 5 bases separated the two germline ends. Per the germline V gene, CDR1 is DFQATT and CDR2 is SNEGSKA (reference sequence). DNA for the CDR3: TGCAGTGCTAGAGCCCTTTACGAGCAGTACTTC. Protein sequence: CSARALYEQYF.

The chain is built from TRBV29-1 and TRBJ1-2; tentatively, D is TRBD1 (6 bases). Trimming removed 6 bases from V and 0 bases from J, with 11 bases in between. Germline V gives CDR1 SQVTM, CDR2 ANQGSEA. The CDR3 has 13 residues. This CDR3 reads CSVRDTTNYGYTF. CDR3 sequence (DNA): TGCAGCGTCCGGGACACAACTAACTATGGCTACACCTTC.

There are a few counts of this clone. The V call is TRBV5-1, the J call TRBJ1-1; D gene unclear. Deletions cut 5 bases from V and 4 bases from J, with 12 bases between. CDR3 size: 13 residues. Germline values: CDR1 SGHRS, CDR2 YFSETQ. The CDR3 protein is CASRGRPSTEAFF. In DNA form, the CDR3 reads TGCGCCAGCAGGGGCAGGCCGAGCACTGAAGCTTTCTTT.

For the CDR3, the DNA is TGTGCCAGTAGACCTTCTAGCGGGGGACTCACAGATACGCAGTATTTT. Translation: CASRPSSGGLTDTQYF. J is TRBJ2-3 and V is TRBV19; 10 bases align to TRBD2. J was trimmed by 2 bases and V by 6 bases; bases with no gene match: 8. CDR3 length: 16 amino acids. Germline CDR1 is LNHDA and CDR2 is SQIVND (reference sequence).

This chain links TRBV5-1 with TRBJ1-2; D uncertain. V lost 1 base to trimming and J lost 5 bases, with 12 bases between them. CDR3 size: 14 residues. Germline CDR1 SGHRS, CDR2 YFSETQ. As DNA, the CDR3 is TGCGCCAGCAGCTTGCCCTCGCAAGCTTATGGCTACACCTTC. This translates into CASSLPSQAYGYTF.